This T cell receptor (beta chain) was retrieved from a study of CXCR3-negative and CXCR3-positive naive CD8 T cells. This CDR3 is 14 amino acids long. CDR1 KGHDR and CDR2 SFDVKD come from the germline V gene. In regard to this clonotype: Its antigen is not known.

5' RACE with UMI labels generated the TRB cDNA libraries. For each CDR3 protein, TCRdb gives one entry from its re-call of the 5' RACE reads, without DNA. Its listing shows tens of thousands of distinct CDR3 sequences. Naive CD8+ T cells displayed a CD45RO-CCR7+CD27+CD95- phenotype. Whole-study findings and limits: CXCR3-positive naive cells carried more hydrophobic TRB CDR3s than CXCR3-negative naive cells did.

The sequence came from a human donor in good health. Some clones in this sample may be carry-over from other donors' samples. Sequenced material: naive CXCR3+ CD8+ T cells from blood. Noted subset: CD45RO-CCR7+CD27+CD95- naive CD8+ T cells expressing CXCR3 (TNR3+). The chain joins TRBV24-1 to TRBJ2-1; TCRdb indicates TRBD1, and absent DNA this call remains unverified. CDR3 sequence: CATMDGASYNEQFF.